The rows below give T cell receptor beta chains drawn from one sample of a study of T cell repertoires in cytomegalovirus infection. In TCRdb, the reads were re-called with MiXCR into one record per CDR3 protein. The table shows around 240,000 distinct CDR3 sequences, with roughly 23% occurring only once. The sequencing input was CD8+ T cells from PBMCs. The receptors were gathered from a human donor in good health (CMV status not recorded). Some clones in this sample may be carry-over from other donors' samples. CDR3s leave out the opening cysteine and the closing phenylalanine or tryptophan. The D gene is left open where the match is weak. Clone size is stated in some rows and not others, as once, few, many or a class when expanded.

abundance: many
j_gene: TRBJ2-4
d_gene: TRBD2
v_gene: TRBV12-3/TRBV12-4
CDR3aa: ASSLAELAGGWAKNIQY

abundance: .
j_gene: TRBJ2-3
d_gene: TRBD2
v_gene: TRBV18
CDR3aa: ASSPVASGDVDTQY

abundance: .
j_gene: TRBJ1-2
d_gene: .
v_gene: TRBV9
CDR3aa: ASSVATGGDYGYT

abundance: .
j_gene: TRBJ2-1
d_gene: .
v_gene: TRBV2
CDR3aa: ASIAGGGRSYNEQF

abundance: .
j_gene: TRBJ1-2
d_gene: TRBD1
v_gene: TRBV28
CDR3aa: ASSSPRGQGVERTGGYT

abundance: many
j_gene: TRBJ2-3
d_gene: TRBD1
v_gene: TRBV7-2
CDR3aa: ASSAAPGTGEDTQY

abundance: .
j_gene: TRBJ1-6
d_gene: .
v_gene: TRBV20-1
CDR3aa: SAPPESSPLH

abundance: many
j_gene: TRBJ1-2
d_gene: .
v_gene: TRBV7-9
CDR3aa: ASSLNIGDRGYT

abundance: many
j_gene: TRBJ2-1
d_gene: .
v_gene: TRBV4-1
CDR3aa: ASSQVLLTYNEQF

abundance: .
j_gene: TRBJ1-1
d_gene: .
v_gene: TRBV5-1
CDR3aa: ASSFDGVEAF

abundance: .
j_gene: TRBJ1-6
d_gene: .
v_gene: TRBV4-3
CDR3aa: ASSQAPAAYNSPLH

abundance: .
j_gene: TRBJ2-7
d_gene: TRBD1
v_gene: TRBV7-9
CDR3aa: ASSSLSGTGFYEQY